This TCR beta chain comes out of a study of T-cell memory formation after mild COVID-19. One entry per CDR3 protein, called by TCRdb with MiXCR from the 5' RACE reads. The sample lists 300,000 or so distinct CDR3 sequences, more than 15% occurring once. This clonotype turned up a few times. This CDR3 has 16 amino acids. Per the germline V gene, CDR1 is SGHTA and CDR2 is FQGNSA. V lost 0 bases and J lost 0, with 9 bases in between. The sequenced material came from PBMCs or a T cell subset sorted from them (not recorded which). This chain joins TRBV7-2 and TRBJ1-3, with D maybe TRBD1 (6 bases). This TCR derives from a man aged 18-30 years who had mild COVID-19 (a few samples of this study predate the infection). Cell type and time point are not known. CDR3 sequence (DNA): TGTGCCAGCAGCTTAGCGGCGGGGGCCTCTGGAAACACCATATATTTT. This gives the protein CASSLAAGASGNTIYF.